These 30 T cell receptor beta chains originate from one sample sequenced in a study of cytomegalovirus exposure and HLA in healthy donors. PCR primers comprised 60 Vbeta and 13 Jbeta primers. Generated by immunoSEQ multiplex PCR, the TCRdb table keeps only in-frame clones and is missing some. Of some 78,000 clones detected, 80% appear once; the ten largest clones hold approximately 23%. The sequenced material came from PBMCs. These receptors all stem from a woman aged 45-60 years in good health and CMV-seropositive.

The chain joins TRBV2 to TRBJ1-1, with 7 bases that match TRBD1. The CDR3 covers 15 residues. The V gene's germline CDR1 is SNHLY and CDR2 FYNNEI. V lost 6 bases, J lost 5 bases, and 12 bases stayed unmatched. CDR3 sequence (DNA): TGTGCCAGCAGCGTAAGAACAGGGGTCCTAACTGAAGCTTTCTTT. Translation: CASSVRTGVLTEAFF.

The chain carries TRBV19 and TRBJ2-5; perhaps TRBD1 as D (5 bases). Germline lookup yields CDR1 LNHDA and CDR2 SQIVND (reference sequence). The length of the CDR3 is 11 residues. V lost 3 bases to trimming and J lost 8 bases, with 7 bases between them. The DNA for the CDR3 is TGTGCCAGTAGTATTACAGGAACCCAGTACTTC. Its translation is CASSITGTQYF.

The chain has TRBV5-1 and TRBJ2-5; weak D call: TRBD2 (6 bases). The CDR3 has 14 amino acids. Trimming removed 5 bases from V and 1 base from J, with 12 bases in between. The germline V gene has CDR1 SGHRS and CDR2 YFSETQ. The CDR3 here is CASRLVGGQETQYF. The CDR3 bases are TGCGCCAGCAGACTGGTGGGGGGCCAAGAGACCCAGTACTTC.

The chain recombines TRBV4-1 with TRBJ1-4, with TRBD1 matching over 10 bases. The CDR3 is made up of 15 amino acids. J gave up 4 bases and V 6 bases, and 5 bases lay outside the gene matches. From germline, CDR1 is MGHRA and CDR2 YSYEKL. CDR3 DNA sequence: TGCGCCAGCAGTCGACAGGGGGCTGTTAATGAAAAACTGTTTTTT. It translates to CASSRQGAVNEKLFF.

This clone turned up a few times. The chain joins TRBV28 to TRBJ1-6, with 7 positions matching TRBD1. Germline V gene sequence: CDR1 MDHEN, CDR2 SYDVKM. This CDR3 has 15 amino acids. The V and J ends lost 5 bases and 8 bases, in that order; junction bases with no gene match: 9. The CDR3 is CASSTTGLGYSPLHF. The CDR3 DNA is TGTGCCAGCAGTACGACAGGGTTGGGATATTCACCCCTCCACTTT.

V and J are TRBV2 and TRBJ1-4; D gene unclear. V lost 6 bases and J lost 2, with 16 bases in between. Germline CDR1 reads SNHLY; CDR2 reads FYNNEI. This CDR3 contains 16 residues. CDR3 in DNA: TGTGCCAGCAGACAACCGCGAGGGTCCACTAATGAAAAACTGTTTTTT. It translates to CASRQPRGSTNEKLFF.

This clone appeared once. This chain joins TRBV29-1 and TRBJ2-1; D is perhaps TRBD1 (5 bases). Germline-derived CDR1 and CDR2 are SQVTM and ANQGSEA. Trimming removed 8 bases from V and 0 bases from J, with 26 bases in between. The CDR3 is 18 residues long. The CDR3 DNA reads TGCAGCATTCAGGGCTCCCCGGCCCAGGAAAGCTCCTACAATGAGCAGTTCTTC. Amino acids: CSIQGSPAQESSYNEQFF.

V gene TRBV2 combines with J gene TRBJ1-2, with 8 bases identical to TRBD1. The germline V gene has CDR1 SNHLY and CDR2 FYNNEI. V lost 5 bases to trimming and J lost 3 bases; unmatched junction nucleotides: 8. CDR3 size: 15 residues. CDR3 DNA sequence: TGTGCCAGCAGTTGGGGACAGGTTTCTTACTATGGCTACACCTTC. Protein: CASSWGQVSYYGYTF.

This chain joins TRBV10-1 and TRBJ1-1, with D hard to call. This CDR3 has 14 amino acids. Germline V CDR1 and CDR2: WNHNN, SYGVQD (reference sequence). V was cut by 3 bases and J by 4 bases, with 12 bases left in between. The DNA of the CDR3 is TGCGCCAGCAGTGATTCCACCGCGGCCACTGAAGCTTTCTTT. Translated, it gives CASSDSTAATEAFF.

This clone was detected only once. This CDR3 reads CASSTRTSWGTGELFF. The CDR3 DNA follows: TGTGCCAGCAGCACGCGGACTAGCTGGGGGACCGGGGAGCTGTTTTTT. The gene calls are TRBV7-2 and TRBJ2-2, with TRBD2 matching over 8 bases. The ends lost 5 bases at V and 5 bases at J; junction bases unmatched: 10. CDR1 is SGHTA and CDR2 is FQGNSA in the germline V gene. The CDR3 extends over 16 amino acids.

The genes are TRBV15 and TRBJ2-3, with 10 nucleotides matching TRBD2. The CDR3 has 19 amino acids. The germline V gene encodes CDR1 LNHNV and CDR2 YYDKDF (reference sequence). V was pared by 0 bases and J by 3 bases, with 12 bases of the junction left unmatched. The CDR3 DNA is TGTGCCACCAGCAGAGAGGGCCCTAGCGGGAGCCGGGAGACAGATACGCAGTATTTT. It specifies CATSREGPSGSRETDTQYF.

V is TRBV5-6 and J is TRBJ2-5; 8 nucleotides align to TRBD2. This CDR3 is 13 amino acids long. The V segment lost 4 bases and the J segment 4 bases; nucleotides outside the gene matches: 3. Germline V gene sequence: CDR1 SGHDT, CDR2 YYEEEE. The CDR3 DNA is TGTGCCAGCAGCCCCGGGAGGGGAGAGACCCAGTACTTC. It specifies CASSPGRGETQYF.

V and J are TRBV7-6 and TRBJ1-1; D perhaps matches TRBD1 (5 bases). The CDR3 covers 13 residues. V lost 4 bases to trimming and J lost 4 bases, with 10 bases between them. From germline, CDR1 is SGHVS and CDR2 FNYEAQ. The CDR3 is CASSSGGGTEAFF. Here the CDR3 DNA reads TGTGCCAGCAGCTCTGGGGGAGGCACTGAAGCTTTCTTT.

The chain carries TRBV10-3 and TRBJ1-2; 10 bases align to TRBD1. Germline CDR1 is ENHRY and CDR2 is SYGVKD. The CDR3 contains 15 residues. V was pared by 4 bases and J by 4 bases, with 6 bases of the junction left unmatched. CDR3 bases: TGTGCCATCAGTGGAGACAGGGGGCGCATCTATGGCTACACCTTC. Translating gives CAISGDRGRIYGYTF.

The V call is TRBV18, the J call TRBJ1-6; possible D gene TRBD1, 6 bases. Germline V lookup: CDR1 KGHSH, CDR2 LQKENI. V was pared by 6 bases and J by 10 bases, with 16 bases between. The CDR3 loop spans 14 amino acids. This CDR3 reads CASSSRGLGSPLHF. The CDR3 DNA reads as TGTGCCAGCTCCTCCAGGGGTTTGGGGTCACCCCTCCACTTT.

By share, this clone counts as medium-sized. This chain uses TRBV18 with TRBJ1-2; the match to TRBD1 covers 7 bases. V lost 3 bases and J lost 4; bases outside the gene matches: 2. Germline V gene sequence: CDR1 KGHSH, CDR2 LQKENI. The CDR3 has 13 residues. The DNA of the CDR3 is TGTGCCAGCTCACCGGGGACAGCCTATGGCTACACCTTC. Its protein product is CASSPGTAYGYTF.

This sequence joins TRBV7-2 and TRBJ2-5; D is unclear. The CDR3 runs to 13 residues. Germline CDR1 reads SGHTA; CDR2 reads FQGNSA. V was clipped by 6 bases and J by 4 bases, with 12 bases between them. The CDR3 reads CASSSDFSETQYF. CDR3 sequence (DNA): TGTGCCAGCAGTTCCGACTTCTCAGAGACCCAGTACTTC.

The chain is built from TRBV5-6 and TRBJ1-4; D is possibly TRBD1 (6 bases). The CDR3 sequence is 14 residues long. V was cut by 4 bases and J by 6 bases, with 13 bases left in between. Germline-derived CDR1 and CDR2 are SGHDT and YYEEEE. The CDR3 bases are TGTGCCAGCAGCGTGCAGGGGATTGATGAAAAACTGTTTTTT. It translates to CASSVQGIDEKLFF.

In this sample, this clone turned up once. Other DNA sequences from this sample encode an identical CDR3 as well. This chain connects TRBV18 to TRBJ2-3; 10 nucleotides match TRBD1. This CDR3 is 16 amino acids long. The germline gives CDR1 KGHSH, CDR2 LQKENI. Trimming at V came to 2 bases and at J to 1 base, leaving 3 bases not matched to a gene. CDR3 amino acids: CASSPSGTGGTDTQYF. CDR3 DNA: TGTGCCAGCTCACCAAGCGGGACAGGGGGCACAGATACGCAGTATTTT.

The DNA of the CDR3 is TGTGCCAGCAGCTTTCAACAGCCTTTTGCAACTAATGAAAAACTGTTTTTT. Translation: CASSFQQPFATNEKLFF. This chain links TRBV7-9 with TRBJ1-4; no clear D. Germline CDR1 reads SEHNR; CDR2 reads FQNEAQ (reference sequence). The V and J ends lost 3 bases and 0 bases respectively, with 14 bases between them. The CDR3 extends over 17 amino acids.

The chain recombines TRBV28 with TRBJ1-2; no definite D call. The length of the CDR3 is 13 residues. The germline V gene has CDR1 MDHEN and CDR2 SYDVKM. Deletions cut 3 bases from V and 8 bases from J, with 13 bases between. Here the CDR3 DNA reads TGTGCCAGCAGTTTGACGGGTTTTGGGGGCTACACCTTC. It encodes CASSLTGFGGYTF.

The chain couples TRBV7-6 to TRBJ2-7, with D perhaps matching TRBD2 (6 bases). Trimming took 5 bases from V and 3 from J, leaving 17 bases between them. Germline V CDR1 and CDR2: SGHVS, FNYEAQ. The CDR3 length is 15 residues. The CDR3 DNA reads as TGTGCCAGCAGCCTCCGGGACTGGGGCGACTACGAGCAGTACTTC. Translation: CASSLRDWGDYEQYF.

This chain uses TRBV12-1 with TRBJ2-1; the DNA was not used to check the table's D call, TRBD2. TRBV12-1 has pseudogene status. The CDR3 spans 15 residues. The CDR3 loop is CASSRGLVSYNEQFF. Written as DNA, the CDR3 is TGTGCCAGCAGCCGGGGACTAGTTTCGTACAATGAGCAGTTCTTC.

The rearrangement uses TRBV9 and TRBJ2-2; 11 bases fit TRBD2. This CDR3 spans 16 amino acids. The germline gives CDR1 SGDLS, CDR2 YYNGEE. J was trimmed by 5 bases and V by 3 bases; bases with no gene match: 6. CDR3 sequence (DNA): TGTGCCAGCAGCGAACTAGCGGGGGCAGGGACCGGGGAGCTGTTTTTT. Its protein is CASSELAGAGTGELFF.

This clone was picked up one time. This sequence joins TRBV5-1 and TRBJ2-2, with D hard to call. The CDR3 is made up of 15 amino acids. Between the trimmed V and J ends, which lost 2 bases and 1 base, there was a span of 9 bases. CDR1 is SGHRS and CDR2 is YFSETQ in the germline V gene. The CDR3 here is CASSLLRQNTGELFF. Written as DNA, the CDR3 is TGCGCCAGCAGCTTATTAAGACAGAACACCGGGGAGCTGTTTTTT.

This chain connects TRBV25-1 to TRBJ1-2; TRBD1 aligns across 10 bases. The germline V gene encodes CDR1 MGHDK and CDR2 SYGVNS. CDR3 length: 15 residues. Losses at the gene ends were 4 bases for V and 8 bases for J; bases not matched to a gene: 10. The CDR3 DNA reads TGTGCCAGCAGTGTGTCCCCCGGGACAGGGGAAGGCTACACCTTC. It codes for CASSVSPGTGEGYTF.

This chain links TRBV27 with TRBJ2-7; 7 positions agree with TRBD1. The germline V gene encodes CDR1 MNHEY and CDR2 SMNVEV (reference sequence). The CDR3 is made up of 15 amino acids. V was pared by 5 bases and J by 5 bases, with 12 bases of the junction left unmatched. The DNA for the CDR3 is TGTGCCAGCAGTAGCAGGGGACAGAAAAGGAACGAGCAGTACTTC. Its translation: CASSSRGQKRNEQYF.

V is TRBV11-2 and J is TRBJ2-2, with TRBD2 identical over 7 bases. Germline V CDR1 and CDR2: SGHAT, FQNNGV. The CDR3 spans 15 residues. V dropped 5 bases and J dropped 6; count of bases not matched to a gene: 9. This CDR3 reads CASSIRLAWPGELFF. In DNA form, the CDR3 reads TGTGCCAGCAGCATTCGACTAGCCTGGCCCGGGGAGCTGTTTTTT.

V is TRBV28 and J is TRBJ2-2; D remains ambiguous. Germline V gives CDR1 MDHEN, CDR2 SYDVKM. The CDR3 totals 14 residues. Trimming cost V 7 bases and J 0 bases, with 9 bases left between them. The CDR3 region is CASMRFTNTGELFF. The CDR3 region has the DNA TGTGCCAGCATGAGGTTTACGAACACCGGGGAGCTGTTTTTT.

This chain links TRBV9 with TRBJ2-2, with D possibly being TRBD2 (5 bases). CDR1 and CDR2 from the germline V gene are SGDLS and YYNGEE. The CDR3 has 16 amino acids. V was pared by 4 bases and J by 8 bases, with 21 bases between. Here the CDR3 reads CASSQWRNRGPGELFF. The CDR3 DNA is TGTGCCAGCAGCCAGTGGCGGAACAGAGGGCCGGGGGAGCTGTTTTTT.